This T cell receptor beta chain was identified during a study of blood T cell repertoires in COVID-19. Looking at the study overall: Whether acute or convalescent, the COVID-19 samples came from the United States, Italy and Spain.

While infection was still active, Seattle patients were enrolled and then followed longitudinally. Original analysis: The authors estimated nucleated cell counts from reference gene primer amplification. Repertoires were generated with immunoSEQ multiplex PCR, while TCRdb's copy carries only in-frame clones and drops some. That table supplies the V and J calls and clone size; D and trimming were determined from the DNA. The repertoire consists of about 130,000 clones, with roughly nine tenths occurring once and the leading ten covering less than 5%. Germline V gives CDR1 KGHDR, CDR2 SFDVKD. The CDR3 covers 14 residues. Deletions cut 3 bases from V and 2 bases from J, with 9 bases between.

The specimen sequenced was peripheral blood. This receptor was identified in a man in his 60s with COVID-19, enrolled during active disease. The rearrangement joins TRBV24-1 to TRBJ2-5; D is undetermined. CDR3: CATSDSLRQETQYF. DNA of the CDR3: TGTGCCACCAGTGATAGTTTGAGACAAGAGACCCAGTACTTC.